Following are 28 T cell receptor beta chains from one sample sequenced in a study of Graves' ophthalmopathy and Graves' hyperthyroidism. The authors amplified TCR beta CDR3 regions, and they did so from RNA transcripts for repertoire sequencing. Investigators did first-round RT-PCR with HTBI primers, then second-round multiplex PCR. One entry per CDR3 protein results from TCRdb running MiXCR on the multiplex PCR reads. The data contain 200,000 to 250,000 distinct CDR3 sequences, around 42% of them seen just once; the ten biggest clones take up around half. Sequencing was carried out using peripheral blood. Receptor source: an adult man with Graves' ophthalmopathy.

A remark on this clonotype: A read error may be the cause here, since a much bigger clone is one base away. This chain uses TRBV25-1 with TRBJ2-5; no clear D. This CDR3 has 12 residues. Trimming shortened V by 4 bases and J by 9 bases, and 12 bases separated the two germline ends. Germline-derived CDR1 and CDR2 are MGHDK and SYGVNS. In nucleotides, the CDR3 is TGTGCCAGCAGTGGCTCCATTAGGGCCCAGTACTTC. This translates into CASSGSIRAQYF.

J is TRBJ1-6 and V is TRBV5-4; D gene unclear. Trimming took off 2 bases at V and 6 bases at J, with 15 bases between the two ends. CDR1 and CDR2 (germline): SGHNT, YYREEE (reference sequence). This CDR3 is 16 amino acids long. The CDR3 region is CASSFGPQGTNSPLHF. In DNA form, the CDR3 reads TGTGCCAGCAGCTTCGGCCCCCAAGGAACTAATTCACCCCTCCACTTT.

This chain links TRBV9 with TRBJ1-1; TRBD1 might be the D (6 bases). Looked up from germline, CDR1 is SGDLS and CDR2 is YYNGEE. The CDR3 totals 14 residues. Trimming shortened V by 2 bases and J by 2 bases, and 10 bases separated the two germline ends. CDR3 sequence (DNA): TGTGCCAGCAGCGTGACAGGAAGCAACACTGAAGCTTTCTTT. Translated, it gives CASSVTGSNTEAFF.

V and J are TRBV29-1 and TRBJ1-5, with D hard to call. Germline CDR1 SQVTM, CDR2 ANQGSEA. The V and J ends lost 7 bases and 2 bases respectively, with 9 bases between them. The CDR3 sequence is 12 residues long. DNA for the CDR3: TGCAGCGGATACAAGGGCAATCAGCCCCAGCATTTT. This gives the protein CSGYKGNQPQHF.

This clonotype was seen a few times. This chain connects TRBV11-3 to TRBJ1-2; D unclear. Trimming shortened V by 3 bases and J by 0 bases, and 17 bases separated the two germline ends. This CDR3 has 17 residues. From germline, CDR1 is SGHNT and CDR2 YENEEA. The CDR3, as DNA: TGTGCCAGCAGCTTTGTTTTTCCGGGGTCCCCTAACTATGGCTACACCTTC. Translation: CASSFVFPGSPNYGYTF.

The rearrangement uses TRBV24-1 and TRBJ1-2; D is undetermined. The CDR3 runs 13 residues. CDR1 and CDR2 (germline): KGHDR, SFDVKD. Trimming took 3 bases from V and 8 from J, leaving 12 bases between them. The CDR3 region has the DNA TGTGCCACCAGTGATGTGGGGTTCGACGGCTACACCTTC. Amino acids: CATSDVGFDGYTF.

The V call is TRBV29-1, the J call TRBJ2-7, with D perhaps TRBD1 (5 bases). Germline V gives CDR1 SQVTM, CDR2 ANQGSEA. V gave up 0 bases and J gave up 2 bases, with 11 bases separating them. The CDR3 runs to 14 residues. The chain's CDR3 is CSVEDYQGAYEQYF. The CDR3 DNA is TGCAGCGTTGAAGATTACCAGGGCGCCTACGAGCAGTACTTC.

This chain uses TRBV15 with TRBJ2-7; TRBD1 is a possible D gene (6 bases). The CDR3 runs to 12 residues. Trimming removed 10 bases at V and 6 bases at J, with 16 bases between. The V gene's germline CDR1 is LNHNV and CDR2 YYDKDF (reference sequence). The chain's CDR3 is CASRGSLGEQYF. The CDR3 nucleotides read TGTGCCAGCAGGGGATCGTTAGGCGAGCAGTACTTC.

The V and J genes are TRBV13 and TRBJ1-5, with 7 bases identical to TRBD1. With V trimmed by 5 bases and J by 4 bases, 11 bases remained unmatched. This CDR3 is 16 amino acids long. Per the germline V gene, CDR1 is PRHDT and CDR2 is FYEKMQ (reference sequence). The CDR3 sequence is CASSLGLGGLNQPQHF. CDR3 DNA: TGTGCCAGCAGCCTTGGGTTAGGGGGCCTTAATCAGCCCCAGCATTTT.

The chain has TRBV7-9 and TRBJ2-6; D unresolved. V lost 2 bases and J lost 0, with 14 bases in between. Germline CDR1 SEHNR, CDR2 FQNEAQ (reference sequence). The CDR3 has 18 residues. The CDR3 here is CASSLPDTDISGANVLTF. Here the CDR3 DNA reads TGTGCCAGCAGCTTACCTGACACCGATATCTCTGGGGCCAACGTCCTGACTTTC. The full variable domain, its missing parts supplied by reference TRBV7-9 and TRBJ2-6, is DTGVSQNPRHKITKRGQNVTFRCDPISEHNRLYWYRQTLGQGPEFLTYFQNEAQLEKSRLLSDRFSAERPKGSFSTLEIQRTEQGDSAMYLCASSLPDTDISGANVLTFGAGSRLTVL.

CDR3 in amino acids: CASSQESRSDSYEQYF. The CDR3 DNA is TGCGCCAGCAGCCAAGAGTCGAGGTCAGATTCCTACGAGCAGTACTTC. This chain joins TRBV4-1 and TRBJ2-5; D gene ambiguous. The tail of the sequence fits TRBJ2-7 better, so the J call may be wrong. CDR1 is MGHRA, CDR2 YSYEKL, per germline. CDR3 length: 16 amino acids.

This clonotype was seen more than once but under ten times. The CDR3 here is CASSLGARGSPLHF. The CDR3 coding sequence is TGTGCCAGCAGTTTGGGGGCACGGGGTTCACCCCTCCACTTT. The rearrangement links TRBV12-3 or TRBV12-4 to TRBJ1-6; possible D gene TRBD1, 6 bases. Trimming shortened V by 3 bases and J by 9 bases, and 12 bases separated the two germline ends. The CDR3 runs to 14 residues.

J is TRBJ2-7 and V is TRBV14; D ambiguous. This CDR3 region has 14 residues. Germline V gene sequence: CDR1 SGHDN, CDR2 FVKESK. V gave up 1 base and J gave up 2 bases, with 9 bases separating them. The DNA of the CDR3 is TGTGCCAGCAGCCAAGTAGGGAAGACCTACGAGCAGTACTTC. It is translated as CASSQVGKTYEQYF.

In nucleotides, the CDR3 is TGCAGTGCCGGTGGGTTCGGGGGCTACACCTTC. Amino acid sequence: CSAGGFGGYTF. The chain links TRBV20-1 to TRBJ1-2; D ambiguous. The CDR3 is made up of 11 amino acids. The germline V gene has CDR1 DFQATT and CDR2 SNEGSKA (reference sequence). V was cut by 6 bases and J by 8 bases, with 13 bases left in between.

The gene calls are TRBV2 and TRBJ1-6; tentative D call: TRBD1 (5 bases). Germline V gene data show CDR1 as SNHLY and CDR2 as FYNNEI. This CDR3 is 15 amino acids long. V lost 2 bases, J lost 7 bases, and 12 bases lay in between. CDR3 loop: CASSEQGRKNSPLHF. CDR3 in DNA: TGTGCCAGCAGTGAACAGGGACGTAAGAATTCACCCCTCCACTTT.

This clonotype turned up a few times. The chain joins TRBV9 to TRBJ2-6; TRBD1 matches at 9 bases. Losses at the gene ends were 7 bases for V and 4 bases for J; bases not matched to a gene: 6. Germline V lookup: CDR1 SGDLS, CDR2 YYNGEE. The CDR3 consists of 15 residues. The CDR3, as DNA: TGTGCCAGCGGGGGACAGGGTGCCGGGGCCAACGTCCTGACTTTC. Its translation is CASGGQGAGANVLTF.

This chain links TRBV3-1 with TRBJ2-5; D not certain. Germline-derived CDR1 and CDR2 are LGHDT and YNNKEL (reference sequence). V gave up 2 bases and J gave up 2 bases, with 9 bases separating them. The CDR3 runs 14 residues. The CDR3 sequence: CASSQYAEQETQYF. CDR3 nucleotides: TGTGCCAGCAGCCAATACGCGGAGCAAGAGACCCAGTACTTC.

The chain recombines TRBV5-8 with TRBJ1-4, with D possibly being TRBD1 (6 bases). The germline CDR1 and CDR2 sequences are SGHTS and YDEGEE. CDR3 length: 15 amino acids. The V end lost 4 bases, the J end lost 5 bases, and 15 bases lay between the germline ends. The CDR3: CASSEEGGENEKLFF. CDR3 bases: TGTGCCAGCAGCGAGGAGGGGGGCGAAAATGAAAAACTGTTTTTT.

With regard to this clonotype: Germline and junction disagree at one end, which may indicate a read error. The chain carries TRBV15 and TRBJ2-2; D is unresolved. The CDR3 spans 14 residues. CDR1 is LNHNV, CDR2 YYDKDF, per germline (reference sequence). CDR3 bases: TGCGCCAGCAGCCGTCTACAGAACACCGGGGAGCTGTTTTTT. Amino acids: CASSRLQNTGELFF.

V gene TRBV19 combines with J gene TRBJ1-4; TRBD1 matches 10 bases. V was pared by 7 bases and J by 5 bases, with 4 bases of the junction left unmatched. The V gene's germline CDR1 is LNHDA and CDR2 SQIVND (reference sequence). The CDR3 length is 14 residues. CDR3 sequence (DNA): TGTGCCAGTACCGAGGACAGGGGGAATGAAAAACTGTTTTTT. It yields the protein CASTEDRGNEKLFF.

CDR3: CSATSSPSNQPQHF. The CDR3 nucleotides read TGCAGTGCTACTTCTAGTCCTAGCAATCAGCCCCAGCATTTT. The chain joins TRBV20-1 to TRBJ1-5; D unresolved. The CDR3 totals 14 residues. The V end lost 4 bases, the J end lost 0 bases, and 10 bases lay between the germline ends. Germline loops: CDR1 DFQATT, CDR2 SNEGSKA (reference sequence).

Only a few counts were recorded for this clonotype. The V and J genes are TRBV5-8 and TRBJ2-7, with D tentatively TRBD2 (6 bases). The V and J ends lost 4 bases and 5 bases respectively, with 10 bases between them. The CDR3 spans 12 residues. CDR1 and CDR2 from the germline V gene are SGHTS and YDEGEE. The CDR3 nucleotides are TGTGCCAGCAGCCATGGAGGGGACGAGCAGTACTTC. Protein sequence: CASSHGGDEQYF.

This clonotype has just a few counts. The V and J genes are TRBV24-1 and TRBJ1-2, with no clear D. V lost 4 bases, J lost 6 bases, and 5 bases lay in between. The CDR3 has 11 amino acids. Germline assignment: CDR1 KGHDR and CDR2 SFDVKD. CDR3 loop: CATSDHNGYTF. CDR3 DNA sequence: TGTGCCACCAGTGACCATAATGGCTACACCTTC.

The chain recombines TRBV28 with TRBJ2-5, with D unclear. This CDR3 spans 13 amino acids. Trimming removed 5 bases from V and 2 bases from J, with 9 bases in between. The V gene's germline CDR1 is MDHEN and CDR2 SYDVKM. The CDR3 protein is CASSTSRQETQYF. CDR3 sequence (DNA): TGTGCCAGCAGTACCTCACGGCAAGAGACCCAGTACTTC.

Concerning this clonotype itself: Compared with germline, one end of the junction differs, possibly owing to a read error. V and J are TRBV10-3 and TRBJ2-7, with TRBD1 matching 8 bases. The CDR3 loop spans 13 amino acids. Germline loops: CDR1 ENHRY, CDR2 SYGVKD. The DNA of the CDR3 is TGTGCCAGCAGTAACCAGGGGGCGCGCGAGCAGTACTTC. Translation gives CASSNQGAREQYF.

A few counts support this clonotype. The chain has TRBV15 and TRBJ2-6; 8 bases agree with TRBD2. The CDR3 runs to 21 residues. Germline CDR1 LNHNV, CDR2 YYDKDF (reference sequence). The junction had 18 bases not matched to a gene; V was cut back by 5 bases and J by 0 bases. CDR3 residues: CATSGPTRRGALSSGANVLTF. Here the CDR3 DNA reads TGTGCCACCAGCGGACCCACCCGGCGGGGGGCGTTATCCTCTGGGGCCAACGTCCTGACTTTC.

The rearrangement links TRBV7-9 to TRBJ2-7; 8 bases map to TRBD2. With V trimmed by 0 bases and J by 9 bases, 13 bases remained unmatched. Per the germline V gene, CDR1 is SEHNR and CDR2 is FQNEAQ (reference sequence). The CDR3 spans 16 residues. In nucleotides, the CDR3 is TGTGCCAGCAGCTTAGCGCTCGGGGGGGGCCAGCTTGGGCAGTACTTC. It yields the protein CASSLALGGGQLGQYF.

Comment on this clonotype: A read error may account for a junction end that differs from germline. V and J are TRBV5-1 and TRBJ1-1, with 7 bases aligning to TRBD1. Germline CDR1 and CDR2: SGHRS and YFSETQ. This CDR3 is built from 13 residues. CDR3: CASSSTGSEKAFF. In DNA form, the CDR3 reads TGTGCCAGCAGCTCGACAGGGAGCGAAAAAGCTTTCTTT. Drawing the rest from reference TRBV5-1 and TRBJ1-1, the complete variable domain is KAGVTQTPRYLIKTRGQQVTLSCSPISGHRSVSWYQQTPGQGLQFLFEYFSETQRNKGNFPGRFSGRQFSNSRSEMNVSTLELGDSALYLCASSSTGSEKAFFGQGTRLTVV.